These 10 T cell receptor beta chains originate from one sample sequenced in a study of blood T cell repertoires in COVID-19 (dated by TCRdb to 2019 to 2021). Preparation of the library involved the immunoSEQ multiplex PCR assay. Here the immuneACCESS table is served through TCRdb, limited to in-frame sequences with V and J called. Missing clones are a known gap in these copies; in checked studies unresolved V genes cover under half, and the rest lacks a known reason. For this sample the table gives around 500,000 clones, of which approximately 85% were detected only once. 3.2% of the sample lies in the top ten. The sequencing sample was made of peripheral blood. The source is a human donor in a cohort sampled during active COVID-19.

The V and J genes are TRBV27 and TRBJ1-2; 8 bases line up with TRBD1. With V trimmed by 2 bases and J by 4 bases, 0 bases remained unmatched. This CDR3 has 13 amino acids. Germline loops: CDR1 MNHEY, CDR2 SMNVEV (reference sequence). The CDR3 region has the DNA TGTGCCAGCAGTTTAACAGGGGGCTATGGCTACACCTTC. Protein: CASSLTGGYGYTF.

This chain connects TRBV5-4 to TRBJ2-7, with TRBD2 as a possible D gene (5 bases). This CDR3 is 13 amino acids long. V was clipped by 0 bases and J by 3 bases, with 7 bases between them. The V gene's germline CDR1 is SGHNT and CDR2 YYREEE (reference sequence). The CDR3, as DNA: TGTGCCAGCAGCTTGGGGGAGTACTACGAGCAGTACTTC. Protein: CASSLGEYYEQYF.

V and J are TRBV6-5 and TRBJ2-7; the D gene is possibly TRBD2 (5 bases). V was pared by 0 bases and J by 4 bases, with 10 bases between. Germline loops: CDR1 MNHEY, CDR2 SVGAGI. This CDR3 has 14 residues. The chain's CDR3 is CASSYSPRGYEQYF. The CDR3 nucleotides are TGTGCCAGCAGTTACTCCCCTCGGGGTTACGAGCAGTACTTC.

The chain has TRBV9 and TRBJ1-1, with 9 bases fitting TRBD1. The CDR3 loop spans 15 amino acids. The V gene end was trimmed by 0 bases and the J gene end by 3 bases; junction bases not matched to a gene: 3. CDR1 SGDLS and CDR2 YYNGEE come from the germline V gene. CDR3: CASSVARDRDTEAFF. The DNA for the CDR3 is TGTGCCAGCAGCGTAGCCCGGGACAGGGACACTGAAGCTTTCTTT.

This sequence joins TRBV7-9 and TRBJ2-2, with TRBD2 matching over 10 bases. The CDR3 spans 14 residues. In germline, CDR1 is SEHNR, CDR2 FQNEAQ (reference sequence). With 3 bases clipped from V and 9 bases from J, the junction kept 4 bases outside the gene matches. Written as DNA, the CDR3 is TGTGCCAGCAGCTTCACTAGCGGGATCCGGGAGCTGTTTTTT. This gives the protein CASSFTSGIRELFF.

The rearrangement joins TRBV9 to TRBJ2-3, with 11 bases that match TRBD2. Germline assignment: CDR1 SGDLS and CDR2 YYNGEE. This CDR3 has 16 amino acids. The J segment lost 0 bases and the V segment lost 0 bases, leaving 0 bases of the junction unmatched. The CDR3 is CASSVGTSGSTDTQYF. CDR3 coding DNA: TGTGCCAGCAGCGTAGGGACTAGCGGGAGCACAGATACGCAGTATTTT.

The rearrangement links TRBV5-1 to TRBJ2-5; 7 bases are a match to TRBD1. The trim removed 2 bases at V and 4 bases at J, leaving 2 bases unmatched. The CDR3 runs 13 residues. Per germline, CDR1 SGHRS and CDR2 YFSETQ. The CDR3 region is CASSFPGGETQYF. DNA for the CDR3: TGCGCCAGCAGCTTCCCAGGGGGAGAGACCCAGTACTTC.

This chain links TRBV6-5 with TRBJ2-7, with D possibly being TRBD2 (7 bases). The CDR3 has 15 residues. Trimming stripped 2 bases from V and 7 bases from J, with 18 bases between. Germline V CDR1 and CDR2: MNHEY, SVGAGI. CDR3 DNA: TGTGCCAGCAGTTACCAGGGAGGACTAGGGGGTGAGCAGTACTTC. It translates to CASSYQGGLGGEQYF.

This chain uses TRBV28 with TRBJ1-3, with unresolved D. Germline assignment: CDR1 MDHEN and CDR2 SYDVKM. The CDR3 length is 16 residues. V lost 1 base to trimming and J lost 0 bases, with 10 bases between them. CDR3 sequence: CASSLSSTHSGNTIYF. Here the CDR3 DNA reads TGTGCCAGCAGTTTATCTTCTACTCACTCTGGAAACACCATATATTTT.

The chain joins TRBV3-1 (or the pseudogene TRBV3-2) to TRBJ2-5; the D gene is possibly TRBD2 (5 bases). CDR3 size: 15 residues. V lost 2 bases and J 2 bases, leaving 12 bases between the germline ends. CDR1 LGHDT and CDR2 YNNKEL come from the germline V gene (reference sequence). CDR3 sequence reads: CASSQISRGQETQYF. The CDR3 bases are TGTGCCAGCAGCCAAATAAGCCGGGGACAAGAGACCCAGTACTTC.